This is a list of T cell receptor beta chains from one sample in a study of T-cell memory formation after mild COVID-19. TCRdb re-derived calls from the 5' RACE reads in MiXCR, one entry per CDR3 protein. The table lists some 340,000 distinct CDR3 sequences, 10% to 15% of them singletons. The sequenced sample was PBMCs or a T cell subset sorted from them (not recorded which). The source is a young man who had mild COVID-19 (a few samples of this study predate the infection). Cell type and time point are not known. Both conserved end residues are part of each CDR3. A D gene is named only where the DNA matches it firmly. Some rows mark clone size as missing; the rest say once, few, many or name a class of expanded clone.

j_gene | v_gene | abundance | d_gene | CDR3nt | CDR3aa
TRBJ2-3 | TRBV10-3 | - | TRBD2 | TGTGCCATCGAAGGTAGCGGGGGTCTCACAGATACGCAGTATTTT | CAIEGSGGLTDTQYF
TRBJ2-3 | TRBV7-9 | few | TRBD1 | TGTGCCAGCAGAACCGGGACAGGGATGGGGGATACGCAGTATTTT | CASRTGTGMGDTQYF
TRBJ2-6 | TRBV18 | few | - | TGTGCCAGCTCACCCCGGCAGGGAGCCGGGGCCAACGTCCTGACTTTC | CASSPRQGAGANVLTF
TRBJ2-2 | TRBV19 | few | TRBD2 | TGTGCCAGTAGAGCGGGGGGTTCCACCGGGGAGCTGTTTTTT | CASRAGGSTGELFF
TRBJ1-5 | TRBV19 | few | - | TGTGCCAGTAGTGCCAATCTGGGCGAGCCCCAGCATTTT | CASSANLGEPQHF
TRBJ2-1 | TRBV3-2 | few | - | TGTGCCAGCAGCCGGCAGTTCTTC | CASSRQFF
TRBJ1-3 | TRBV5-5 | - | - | TGTGCCAGCAGCTTTTGGGTGGGGTACTCTGGAAACACCATATATTTT | CASSFWVGYSGNTIYF
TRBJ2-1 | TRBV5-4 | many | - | TGTGCCAGCAGCTCCAGCCGGAGGGGAAACAATGAGCAGTTCTTC | CASSSSRRGNNEQFF
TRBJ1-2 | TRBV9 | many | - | TGTGCCAGCAGCGCAGCAGCTAACTATGGCTACACCTTC | CASSAAANYGYTF
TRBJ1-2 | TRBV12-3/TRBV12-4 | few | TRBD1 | TGTGCCAGTTCGACAGGGGTAGTAGGCTACACCTTC | CASSTGVVGYTF
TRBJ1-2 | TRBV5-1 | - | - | TGCGCCAGCAGCTCTGGAGCCGAAGGCTACACCTTC | CASSSGAEGYTF
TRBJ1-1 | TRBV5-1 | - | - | TGCGCCAGCAGCAGAACCGGGACGGAGAACACTGAAGCTTTCTTT | CASSRTGTENTEAFF
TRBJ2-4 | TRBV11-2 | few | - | TGTGCCAGCAGCTTAGACAGGGTGACAAACATTCAGTACTTC | CASSLDRVTNIQYF
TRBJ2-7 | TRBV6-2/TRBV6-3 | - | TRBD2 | TGTGCCAGCAGTTACCGTCTCGGTGACAGCGGGGGGTCTTACGAGCAGTACTTC | CASSYRLGDSGGSYEQYF
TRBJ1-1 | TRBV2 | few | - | TGTGCCAGCAGTGAAGGCCAGGGCTACACTGAAGCTTTCTTT | CASSEGQGYTEAFF
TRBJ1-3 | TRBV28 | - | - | TGTGCCAGCAGTTTTGTCGCCAGGGTCTCTGGAAACACCATATATTTT | CASSFVARVSGNTIYF
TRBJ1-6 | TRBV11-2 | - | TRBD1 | TGTGCCAGCAGCTCACGGACAGGGCCAATTTCTTCAATTTCACCCCTCCACTTT | CASSSRTGPISSISPLHF
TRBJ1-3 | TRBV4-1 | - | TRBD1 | TGCGCCAGCAGCCAAGAAGGGACAGGTAGCTCTGGAAACACCATATATTTT | CASSQEGTGSSGNTIYF
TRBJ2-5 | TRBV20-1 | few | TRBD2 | TGCAGTGCTAGAGAAGCGGGGGGGCGGGAAGAGACCCAGTACTTC | CSAREAGGREETQYF
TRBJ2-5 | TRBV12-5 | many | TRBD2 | TGTGCTAGTGGTCAACTAGCGGGGGGAATAAATGAAGAGAGCCAGTACTTC | CASGQLAGGINEESQYF
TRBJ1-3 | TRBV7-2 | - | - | TGTGCCAGCAGCTTAGGGTACGGAAACACCATATATTTT | CASSLGYGNTIYF
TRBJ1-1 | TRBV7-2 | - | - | TGTGCCAGCAGCCCCTCTACGAACACTGAAGCTTTCTTT | CASSPSTNTEAFF
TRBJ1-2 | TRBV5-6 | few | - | TGTGCCAGCAGCAGAACGTGGCGGGATGGCTACACCTTC | CASSRTWRDGYTF
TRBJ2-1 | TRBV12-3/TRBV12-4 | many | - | TGTGCCAGCAGTCAGGGTATTGAGCAGTTCTTC | CASSQGIEQFF
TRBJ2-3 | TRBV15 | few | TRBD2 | TGTGCCACCAGCAGAACCCGACTAGCGGGGGAGGGAGATACGCAGTATTTT | CATSRTRLAGEGDTQYF
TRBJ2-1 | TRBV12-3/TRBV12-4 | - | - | TGTGCCAGCAGTTTAGCGGGAGTCGGCTACAATGATCAGTTCTTC | CASSLAGVGYNDQFF
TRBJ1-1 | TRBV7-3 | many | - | TGTGCCAGCAGCTCTGGACTGCCGAACACTGAAGCTTTCTTT | CASSSGLPNTEAFF
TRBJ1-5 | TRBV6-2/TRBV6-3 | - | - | TGTGCCAGCAGCTCCTACAGGGAGGGCAATCAGCCCCAGCATTTT | CASSSYREGNQPQHF
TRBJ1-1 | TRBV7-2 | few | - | TGTGCCAGCAGCTTGGGCTCGGCAGGGATGACTGAAGCTTTCTTT | CASSLGSAGMTEAFF
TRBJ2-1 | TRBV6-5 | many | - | TGTGCCAGCAGTTACCAGGGAGGTGAGCAGTTCTTC | CASSYQGGEQFF
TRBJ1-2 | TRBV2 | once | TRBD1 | TGTGCCAGCGGGGACAGCAACTATGGCTACACCTTC | CASGDSNYGYTF